This TCR beta chain stems from a study of cytomegalovirus exposure and HLA in healthy donors. In the case of this clone: Antigen: not known.

CDR3 length: 15 residues. Germline loops: CDR1 MGHRA, CDR2 YSYEKL. The V and J ends lost 1 base and 5 bases respectively, with 12 bases between them. The PCR made use of 60 Vbeta and 13 Jbeta primers. Method: immunoSEQ multiplex PCR; TCRdb's copy keeps in-frame clones and lacks some. This table has 100,000 to 120,000 clones, approximately 80% appearing once. Study findings and constraints: As a later analysis showed, a missense DCLRE1C variant was linked to trimming of TCR beta V- and J-genes. Prior analysis indicated that the majority of TCR beta V segments exhibited productivity approximately 87% or approximately 30% of the time. Several of the most significant clusters appeared, in a later analysis, to be linked to common viral pathogens. The Asian-associated ancestry cluster reportedly had fewer N-insertions than the approximately 630-donor mean in a later analysis.

What was sequenced was PBMCs. This receptor was identified in a woman aged 60-75 years in good health and CMV-seropositive. The V and J genes are TRBV4-1 and TRBJ1-5; no clear D gene. In DNA form, the CDR3 reads TGCGCCAGCAGCCAAGGTCCAGGCTCCCATCAGCCCCAGCATTTT. Translating gives CASSQGPGSHQPQHF.